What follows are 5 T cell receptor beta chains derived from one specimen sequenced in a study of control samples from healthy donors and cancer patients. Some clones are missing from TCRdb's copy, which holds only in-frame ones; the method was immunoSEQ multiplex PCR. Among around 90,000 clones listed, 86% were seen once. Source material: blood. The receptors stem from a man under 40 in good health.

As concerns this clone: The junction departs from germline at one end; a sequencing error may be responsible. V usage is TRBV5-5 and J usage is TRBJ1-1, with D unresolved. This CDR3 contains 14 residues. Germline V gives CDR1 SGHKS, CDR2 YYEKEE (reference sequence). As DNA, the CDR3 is TGTGCCAGCACCTTGATGGAGGGGAACACTGAAGCTTTCTTT. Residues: CASTLMEGNTEAFF. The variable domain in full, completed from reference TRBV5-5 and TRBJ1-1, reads DAGVTQSPTHLIKTRGQQVTLRCSPISGHKSVSWYQQVLGQGPQFIFQYYEKEERGRGNFPDRFSARQFPNYSSELNVNALLLGDSALYLCASTLMEGNTEAFFGQGTRLTVV.

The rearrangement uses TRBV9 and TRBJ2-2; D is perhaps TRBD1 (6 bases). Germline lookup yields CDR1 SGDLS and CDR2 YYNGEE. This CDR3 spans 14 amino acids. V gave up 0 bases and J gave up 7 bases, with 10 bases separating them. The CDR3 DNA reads TGTGCCAGCAGCGTAGGGCAGGGGATCGGGGAGCTGTTTTTT. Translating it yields CASSVGQGIGELFF.

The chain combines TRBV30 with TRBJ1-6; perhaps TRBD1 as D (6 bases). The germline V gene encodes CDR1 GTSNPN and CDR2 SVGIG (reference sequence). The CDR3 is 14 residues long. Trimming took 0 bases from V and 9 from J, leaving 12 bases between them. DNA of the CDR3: TGTGCCTGGAGTGTGTCGGGGGGCGGTTCACCCCTCCACTTT. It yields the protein CAWSVSGGGSPLHF.

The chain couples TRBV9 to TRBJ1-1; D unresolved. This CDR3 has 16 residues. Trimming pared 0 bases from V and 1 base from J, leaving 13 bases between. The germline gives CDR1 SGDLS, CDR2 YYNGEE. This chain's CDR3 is CASSVARHWGNTEAFF. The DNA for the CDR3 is TGTGCCAGCAGCGTAGCCCGACATTGGGGGAACACTGAAGCTTTCTTT.

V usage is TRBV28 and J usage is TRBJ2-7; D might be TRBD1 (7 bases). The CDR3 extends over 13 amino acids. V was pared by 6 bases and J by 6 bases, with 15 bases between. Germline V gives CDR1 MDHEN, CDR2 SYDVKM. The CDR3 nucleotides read TGTGCCAGCAGCCTGAGACAGGGAGGCGAGCAGTACTTC. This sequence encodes CASSLRQGGEQYF.